This T cell receptor beta chain originates from a study of identifying expanded T cells in peripheral blood. Study-wide results and caveats: Two-week clone count variance significantly increased as total template count grew. Over approximately two and four weeks, about 16.4 and 19 clones changed, versus around 1.3 between replicates.

CDR1 and CDR2 from the germline V gene are SGHRS and YFSETQ. The CDR3 spans 15 residues. V dropped 2 bases and J dropped 3 bases, with 11 bases sitting between them. No infections or other immune events were documented during collection. Notes on this clone: Its antigen is not known.

This table comes from immunoSEQ multiplex PCR, and its TCRdb copy is limited to in-frame clones, with some not included. The data contain 84,000 or so clones, 70% to 90% of them singletons. The clonotype was recovered from a person between 18 and 75 years old in good health. The V gene is TRBV5-1, the J gene TRBJ2-2; tentatively, D is TRBD1 (6 bases). Sequencing was performed on blood. CDR3 protein: CASSFTGLYTGELFF. Written as DNA, the CDR3 is TGCGCCAGCAGCTTTACAGGGTTGTACACCGGGGAGCTGTTTTTT.